This T cell receptor (beta chain) was identified during a study of cytomegalovirus exposure and HLA in healthy donors. From germline, CDR1 is LNHDA and CDR2 SQIVND (reference sequence). Losses at the gene ends were 3 bases for V and 5 bases for J; bases not matched to a gene: 7. The CDR3 sequence is 15 residues long. PCR primers comprised 60 Vbeta and 13 Jbeta primers. Authors' processing steps: A follow-up analysis tallied about 80 million unique TCR beta chains, roughly 11 million shared. Generated by immunoSEQ multiplex PCR, the TCRdb table keeps only in-frame clones and is missing some. V, J and clone size are taken as reported in that table, and D and trimming were inferred from the DNA itself. Here the sample spans approximately 97,000 clones, 81% being singletons. Points on this clone: The antigen remains unidentified.

Study-wide findings and caveats: Sequence variants that were highly shared formed a cluster that was likely a sequencing artifact.

V gene TRBV19 combines with J gene TRBJ1-5; 7 bases align to TRBD1. The sequence was collected from a woman in her 70s in good health and CMV-seropositive. The sample taken for sequencing was PBMCs. CDR3 in amino acids: CASSIMTGSDQPQHF. In DNA form, the CDR3 reads TGTGCCAGTAGTATTATGACAGGGTCGGATCAGCCCCAGCATTTT.